The T cell receptor (beta chain) under discussion was sequenced for a study of CD8 T cells in Susac syndrome. This clonotype is a singleton in its sample. The germline V gene has CDR1 SEHNR and CDR2 FQNEAQ (reference sequence). The V gene lost 1 base and the J gene lost 6 bases, with 13 bases spanning the gap. The CDR3 is 15 residues long. Random hexamers served to reverse transcribe roughly 0.5 to 1 ug RNA. Coverage of TCR beta CDR3 amplification by immunoSEQ multiplex PCR extended to 54 Vbeta and 13 Jbeta. TCRdb re-called the immunoSEQ multiplex PCR reads with MiXCR, one entry per CDR3 protein. The sample shows about 66,000 distinct CDR3 sequences, about 94% of them seen only once. Negative isolation yielded the CD8+ and CD4+ T cells, while FACS enriched the TEMRA cells.

The J gene is TRBJ2-4, the V gene TRBV7-9; D call uncertain. Sequenced input: CD8+ T cells from PBMCs. The source is a human donor with multiple sclerosis. The CDR3 spells CASSLDPGYGNIQYF. The CDR3 coding sequence is TGTGCCAGCAGCTTAGATCCCGGTTATGGAAACATTCAGTACTTC.